This passage covers 16 T cell receptor beta chains from one sample sequenced in a study of blood T cells in healthy people across ages. Together with a sample-barcoded 5' primer, a J-beta primer mix was included in a second PCR lasting about 7 to 12 cycles. A single record per CDR3 protein comes from TCRdb applying MiXCR to the 5' RACE reads. This table holds about 1.6 million distinct CDR3 sequences, roughly 32% found once. The sample comprised blood. The receptors originated from a woman aged 30 to 39 in good health.

As for this clonotype: It differs at one base from a far larger clone, so likely a read error. This chain links TRBV7-8 with TRBJ2-3; D is unclear. CDR3 size: 10 residues. CDR1 is SGHVS and CDR2 is FQNEAQ in the germline V gene. CDR3 coding DNA: TGTGCCGGCAGCTTAGATACGCAGTATTTT. This translates into CAGSLDTQYF. Full variable domain (missing parts from reference TRBV7-8 and TRBJ2-3): GAGVSQSPRYKVAKRGQDVALRCDPISGHVSLFWYQQALGQGPEFLTYFQNEAQLDKSGLPSDRFFAERPEGSVSTLKIQRTQQEDSAVYLCAGSLDTQYFGPGTRLTVL.

This clonotype has more than one count but fewer than ten. The chain recombines TRBV7-2 with TRBJ1-1; D not certain. The CDR3 spans 17 residues. Per germline, CDR1 SGHTA and CDR2 FQGNSA. Deletions cut 5 bases from V and 4 bases from J, with 23 bases between. The CDR3 coding sequence is TGTGCCAGCAGCCCTAGGAAGGGTGGGATATCGGGCACTGAAGCTTTCTTT. Encoded protein: CASSPRKGGISGTEAFF.

This clonotype has just a few counts. This chain links TRBV28 with TRBJ2-1, with D perhaps TRBD2 (6 bases). Germline V gene sequence: CDR1 MDHEN, CDR2 SYDVKM. This CDR3 region has 15 residues. Trimming took 3 bases from V and 11 from J, leaving 20 bases between them. This CDR3 is CASSFLLRGRKQQFF. The CDR3, as DNA: TGTGCCAGCAGTTTCCTTCTAAGAGGGAGGAAGCAGCAGTTCTTC.

In this sample, this clonotype turned up a few times. The V gene is TRBV20-1, the J gene TRBJ2-5; TRBD2 matches 11 bases. The J call may be incorrect, as the DNA end agrees better with TRBJ2-7. This CDR3 spans 18 amino acids. Germline V gene data show CDR1 as DFQATT and CDR2 as SNEGSKA (reference sequence). This CDR3 reads CSARDPASGGRFSREQYF. CDR3 DNA: TGCAGTGCTAGAGATCCGGCTAGCGGGGGGAGGTTCTCACGCGAGCAGTACTTC.

This chain links TRBV20-1 with TRBJ1-5, with 8 bases identical to TRBD1. Trimming at V came to 4 bases and at J to 0 bases, leaving 14 bases not matched to a gene. The CDR3 length is 18 residues. Germline CDR1 DFQATT, CDR2 SNEGSKA (reference sequence). Written as DNA, the CDR3 is TGCAGTGCTATCCCGGACAGGGAGGGCCTGTATAGCAATCAGCCCCAGCATTTT. It specifies CSAIPDREGLYSNQPQHF.

As to this clonotype: A junction end diverges from the germline sequence, so it may reflect a read error. The CDR3 nucleotides read TGCAGTGCTAGAGATCTCCCACGGGCCCCCTACGGGCAGTACTTC. Amino acid sequence: CSARDLPRAPYGQYF. The chain links TRBV20-1 to TRBJ2-7; D call uncertain. The germline gives CDR1 DFQATT, CDR2 SNEGSKA (reference sequence). CDR3 length: 15 residues.

The chain combines TRBV5-1 with TRBJ2-1; D may be TRBD1 or TRBD2 (5 bases each). Deletions cut 1 base from V and 7 bases from J, with 12 bases between. CDR3 length: 14 amino acids. The germline V gene has CDR1 SGHRS and CDR2 YFSETQ. CDR3 coding DNA: TGCGCCAGCAGCTTGCCGGGGCCCCGTAATGAGCAGTTCTTC. Protein sequence: CASSLPGPRNEQFF.

This clonotype has just one count. This chain joins TRBV9 and TRBJ2-3, with 8 bases lining up with TRBD1. Germline V lookup: CDR1 SGDLS, CDR2 YYNGEE. The CDR3 has 15 residues. Trimming cost V 0 bases and J 6 bases; bases outside gene matches: 6. The CDR3 here is CASSVGGQEVDTQYF. The CDR3 region has the DNA TGTGCCAGCAGCGTAGGGGGACAGGAGGTGGATACGCAGTATTTT. Combining the CDR3 with reference TRBV9 and TRBJ2-3 gives the whole variable domain DSGVTQTPKHLITATGQRVTLRCSPRSGDLSVYWYQQSLDQGLQFLIQYYNGEERAKGNILERFSAQQFPDLHSELNLSSLELGDSALYFCASSVGGQEVDTQYFGPGTRLTVL.

The V gene is TRBV5-1, the J gene TRBJ1-2; 7 positions match TRBD1. V was pared by 3 bases and J by 3 bases, with 5 bases of the junction left unmatched. From germline, CDR1 is SGHRS and CDR2 YFSETQ. There are 14 residues in the CDR3. CDR3 protein: CASSSTGDDYGYTF. CDR3 DNA: TGCGCCAGCAGCTCCACAGGGGACGACTATGGCTACACCTTC.

At least ten counts were recorded for this clonotype. The rearrangement links TRBV29-1 to TRBJ2-7; D is uncertain. This CDR3 has 12 amino acids. CDR1 is SQVTM and CDR2 is ANQGSEA in the germline V gene. The V end was cut by 2 bases, the J end by 2 bases, with 7 bases between. The CDR3 protein is CSVEYGAYEQYF. In DNA, the CDR3 is TGCAGCGTTGAATACGGAGCCTACGAGCAGTACTTC.

This clonotype has just a few counts. Given a much more abundant clone one base away, this may be a read error. The chain couples TRBV4-2 to TRBJ2-5; D is uncertain. The V end lost 1 base, the J end lost 5 bases, and 11 bases lay between the germline ends. This CDR3 has 14 amino acids. CDR1 is LGHNA and CDR2 is YNFKEQ in the germline V gene. The CDR3 loop reads CASSQAGDFETQYF. CDR3 DNA: TGTGCCAGCAGCCAAGCTGGCGATTTCGAGACCCAGTACTTC.

This clonotype came up a few times. V gene TRBV7-7 combines with J gene TRBJ2-7; D is uncertain. The better agreement between TRBJ2-5 and the DNA end casts doubt on the J call. From germline, CDR1 is SSHAT and CDR2 FNYEAQ (reference sequence). The CDR3 is 14 amino acids. This chain's CDR3 is CASSLGQYGETQYF. The CDR3, as DNA: TGTGCCAGCAGCCTCGGTCAGTACGGAGAGACCCAGTACTTC.

The chain combines TRBV12-3 or TRBV12-4 with TRBJ1-2; TRBD1 agrees at 7 bases. This CDR3 has 16 residues. Trimming cost V 5 bases and J 3 bases; bases outside gene matches: 12. The CDR3 loop reads CASSIGARQGYYGYTF. The CDR3 coding sequence is TGTGCCAGCAGTATCGGAGCCAGACAGGGCTACTATGGCTACACCTTC.

The J gene is TRBJ2-3, the V gene TRBV10-3, with 7 bases identical to TRBD2. J lost 1 base, V lost 10 bases, and 8 bases had no gene match. Germline loops: CDR1 ENHRY, CDR2 SYGVKD. The CDR3 runs to 14 residues. The CDR3 DNA follows: TGTGCCACCAAGAAGGCGGGGGGCACAGATACGCAGTATTTT. This gives the protein CATKKAGGTDTQYF.

This clonotype was observed many times. The rearrangement joins TRBV29-1 to TRBJ2-5; D remains unclear. Trimming left V 2 bases short and J 7 bases short, with 17 bases between. The V gene's germline CDR1 is SQVTM and CDR2 ANQGSEA. This CDR3 is built from 14 residues. As DNA, the CDR3 is TGCAGCGTTGAACCGGGCCCCGAGGTTGGGACCCAGTACTTC. Translating it yields CSVEPGPEVGTQYF.

The chain couples TRBV7-2 to TRBJ2-3; 7 positions agree with TRBD2. V lost 5 bases to trimming and J lost 11 bases; unmatched junction nucleotides: 22. CDR3 length: 17 amino acids. In germline, CDR1 is SGHTA, CDR2 FQGNSA. The CDR3 spells CASSDDSRVITGRMQYF. CDR3 in DNA: TGTGCCAGCAGCGACGACAGTAGGGTTATCACCGGGAGGATGCAGTATTTT.